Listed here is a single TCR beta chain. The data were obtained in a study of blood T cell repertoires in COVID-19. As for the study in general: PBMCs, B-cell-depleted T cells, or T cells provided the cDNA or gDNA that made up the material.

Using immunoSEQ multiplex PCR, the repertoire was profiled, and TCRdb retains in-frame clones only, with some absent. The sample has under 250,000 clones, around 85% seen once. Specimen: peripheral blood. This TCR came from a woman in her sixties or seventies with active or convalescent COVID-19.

The CDR3 bases are TGTGCCAGCAGCGTACTCCGGGGGGGCCTTGGCGAGACCCAGTACTTC. It is translated as CASSVLRGGLGETQYF. The J gene is TRBJ2-5, the V gene TRBV7-6, with TRBD2 identical over 8 bases. CDR1 and CDR2 from the germline V gene are SGHVS and FNYEAQ. The CDR3 has 16 residues. V was clipped by 5 bases and J by 5 bases; unmatched bases: 13.